This T cell receptor (beta chain) stems from a study of cytomegalovirus exposure and HLA in healthy donors (TCRdb year 2017). Study-level background: In an earlier analysis of 450 to 750 of the donors, 250 to 350 Gb of sequence data and some 100 million unique TCR beta sequences from about 190 million T cells were reported. About 300 gigabases of sequencing data and 70 million to 95 million unique TCR sequences made up an early release that covered roughly 670 HLA-typed donors. Of the 398 genotyped donors, 70% to 90% were placed in the genetic ancestry cluster associated with self-reported Caucasian donors. The aim of the study was to test whether cataloging public T cell receptors could identify signatures of past pathogen exposure. The study used immunosequencing to profile the T cell repertoires of some 600 subjects and linked those repertoires to cytomegalovirus serostatus. Besides the first cohort of 550 to 750 subjects, a separate validation cohort made up of about 120 different subjects was used. High-throughput TCR immunosequencing, statistical association of individual TCRs with disease status, and machine learning were combined to predict cytomegalovirus infection status. A later analysis re-examined previously published TCR beta repertoires from roughly 720 donors and added high-resolution HLA genotyping to investigate patterns of TCR occurrence. The later analysis used no new phenotypic data to find candidate immune exposures, relying instead on TCR beta sequences and their occurrence across donors. In an earlier analysis of roughly 600 of the donors, high-throughput TCR beta sequencing was used to judge whether each TCR beta V gene segment behaved as functional or pseudogenic. Donor age, sex, ethnicity and CMV serostatus were compiled together with the repertoire data. A later genetic analysis used genome-wide SNP genotypes for about 65% of the 666 donors, treating that subset as a discovery cohort. All discovery cohort repertoires had been generated using a single sequencing platform. Both class I and class II loci were covered by HLA typing, at four-digit resolution. The number of typed donors differed by locus: roughly 620-640 for A, B, C, DRB1 and DQB1; approximately 520 for DQA1; fewer than 610 for DPA1; and 400 to 480 for DPB1. Because of strong linkage in the cohort, roughly five DR-DQ haplotypes were treated as single units for association and clustering. On average, around 200,000 unique TCR beta nucleotide sequences were sequenced per donor among some 430 genotyped donors of the cohort, with roughly a sixth of those sequences being non-productive.

General conclusions and limits of the study: A later analysis reported that several top co-occurrence clusters appeared linked to parvovirus B19, influenza, CMV and Epstein-Barr virus. Assigning TCR associations to individual alleles was difficult when HLA alleles, especially DR and DQ, strongly co-occurred. Correlated functional status among segregating V segments might be attributable to linkage disequilibrium, but an unknown experimental factor could not be ruled out. Across donors, most TCR sequences were observed very rarely, whereas some public TCRs were present in many individuals. Compared with the approximately 670-donor mean, donors in an Asian-associated ancestry cluster had fewer N-insertions in productive TCRs, according to a later genetic analysis. Because the 87-base-pair reads could not distinguish some IMGT-functional V segments, including TRBV6-2 and TRBV6-3, those segments were excluded. In the study, roughly 160 TCR beta chains were listed as associated with cytomegalovirus. According to a later analysis, most CMV-associated TCR beta chains appeared to be HLA-restricted, and the HLA associations seemed to be driven largely by CMV exposure. In an earlier analysis of about 540 of the donors, most TCR beta V segments were observed in productive rearrangements about 90% or about 30% of the time, broadly matching IMGT annotations. In a later analysis, TCR association rates were found to vary across HLA loci, with the most associated TCRs seen for DRB1 alleles and the fewest for HLA-C alleles. Because some donors lacked HLA typing at each locus, the association tests relied only on the typed subset. Cytomegalovirus status was reported to be diagnosed by the classifier with high specificity and sensitivity in both the original and validation cohorts. A group of highly shared sequence variants was considered likely to be a technical artifact of the sequencing pipeline. The only immune exposure information available for the cohort was CMV serostatus. Roughly uniform sequencing depth across donors was assumed in presence/absence analyses, although this assumption may not hold. This cohort had only TCR beta chains sequenced, and the lack of alpha or paired-chain data limited which features could be detected. The earlier analysis of some 540 of the donors excluded 15 to 20 rarely observed V segments, including chromosome 9 orphons, because counts were too low. A further reported finding was that TCR beta sequences accurately predicted the HLA-A and HLA-B alleles for most subjects in the first cohort. An association between a missense DCLRE1C variant and V-gene and J-gene trimming of TCR beta chains was found in a later genetic analysis and replicated in an independent cohort. According to the authors, the approach could potentially be generalized to other disease states and immunological phenotypes. In vitro tests confirmed that a few of the cytomegalovirus-associated TCR beta chains recognize cytomegalovirus antigens. Compared with equally common non-associated chains, HLA-associated TCR beta chains in a later analysis were more clonally expanded and had lower generation probabilities. At a false discovery rate of 0.05, a later analysis linked 16,951 TCR beta sequences to specific HLA alleles.

The CDR3 contains 14 residues, cysteine and phenylalanine counted. The entry retains the CDR3 DNA only, 42 bases that are in frame from base 1. CDR1 and CDR2 are drawn from the germline V gene: KGHSH, LQKENI. The V end loses 4 bases and the J end loses 2 bases, and a stretch of 12 bases separates them. In total, roughly 670 healthy bone marrow donors made up the cohort. All cohort members were sampled while nominally healthy, although unrecorded immune exposures were likely present. The donor was CMV seropositive and belonged to the group of more than 250 seropositive cohort members. Every donor gave a peripheral blood sample, and the peripheral blood mononuclear cells from that sample were used for TCR beta sequencing. Genomic DNA was extracted from the blood cell samples with the Qiagen DNeasy Blood Extraction Kit. In the case of this clone: The antigen it recognizes is unknown. Per-base quality was not reported, and no clone a single base away is much larger than it.

Library preparation was by the immunoSEQ multiplex PCR assay. The multiplex PCR relied on a mix of 60 forward primers for TCR Vbeta segments and 13 reverse primers for TCR Jbeta segments. The CDR3 region of rearranged TCR beta genes was amplified from genomic DNA by a multiplex PCR assay. The amplified TCR beta libraries were sequenced on the Illumina HiSeq System as 87-base-pair reads. The source study handled its data this way. A later analysis counted approximately 74 million unique TCR beta chains across the 700 or so repertoires, and around 9.9 million of these chains were shared by at least two donors. Raw reads were error-corrected and collapsed into unique sequences with a nearest-neighbor algorithm that merged closely related sequences to remove PCR and sequencing errors. To assign V, D and J gene segments, CDR3 sequences were aligned to IMGT reference sequences. For a sequence to be retained, at least a six-nucleotide match to both a V gene segment and a J gene segment was required. Rearrangements were called productive when the CDR3 lacked stop codons and stayed in frame with V and J; all others were non-productive. CDR3 was defined according to IMGT convention as the region running from the second conserved V-encoded cysteine to the conserved J-encoded phenylalanine. In an earlier analysis of some 550 of the donors, sequences lacking an unambiguous match to a single V gene segment were excluded. In an earlier analysis of roughly 600 of the donors, a V segment was called functional when productive rearrangements were above 56.7%, and segregating when the standard deviation between donors exceeded 5%. A statistical classification framework was built to diagnose cytomegalovirus status from the catalog of TCR beta chain sequences. In a later analysis, V and J genes were assigned by comparing TCR nucleotide sequences against IMGT/GENE-DB human TR gene sequences. The TCRdist pipeline was used in a later analysis to assign CDR3 sequences and most-parsimonious VDJ recombination scenarios. In a later analysis, every TCR beta chain was defined by the combination of its CDR3 amino acid sequence and its V-gene family, and reads without a unique V-gene family were dropped. To address suspected cross-contamination and a sequencing artifact, a later analysis removed over 500 highly shared, low-generation-probability nucleotide sequences. In a later analysis, a clonal expansion index for each public chain was calculated from normalized within-repertoire ranks of inferred template counts. In a later analysis, generation probabilities were computed with a VDJ recombination model fitted to out-of-frame rearrangements, and the resulting probabilities were checked against IGoR. Hypergeometric tests were used in a later analysis to score TCR-TCR, TCR-HLA and TCR-CMV co-occurrence, with a repertoire-size bias correction applied to the TCR pairs. A later analysis estimated false discovery rates by permuting HLA or CMV assignments 20 times. In a later analysis, co-occurring TCRs were grouped using DBSCAN, and TCRdist sequence similarity was added for clustering within HLA-allele-positive subsets. Repertoires with fewer than 30,000 or more than 120,000 public chains, plus five repertoires with anomalous nucleotide sharing, were excluded from co-occurrence clustering. TCRdb mirrors the immuneACCESS table, restricted to in-frame sequences. Some clones are absent from its copies; in checked studies, under half trace to an unresolved V gene, and the reason for the others is unknown. V and J calls and clone size are as listed in that table; D and trimming were resolved from the DNA. The sample contains some 160,000 clones, about 80% of them found a single time. The ten biggest clones cover 2% to 2.5% of the sample.

This receptor was identified in a man in his fifties or sixties in good health and CMV-seropositive. Here the chain combines TRBV18 and TRBJ2-7, with TRBD1 as a weak D call on 6 bases. The sample was PBMCs. The sequence in DNA is TGTGCCAGCTCACTCTCGACAGGTACCTACGAGCAGTACTTC. Translated, it reads CASSLSTGTYEQYF.